This T cell receptor beta chain originates from a study of T cells in Graves' hyperthyroidism and ophthalmopathy. RNA transcripts were the template for amplifying TCR beta CDR3 regions. Carried out on the TCR CDR3, a first-round RT-PCR used the HTBI primer set. In TCRdb, the multiplex PCR reads were re-called with MiXCR into one record per CDR3 protein. Here the sample spans roughly 500,000 distinct CDR3 sequences, 46% being singletons. The sequencing input was peripheral blood or thyroid tissue (not recorded which). The origin of this receptor is an adult woman with Graves' disease, either hyperthyroidism or ophthalmopathy (not recorded which).

CDR3 in DNA: TGTGCCACCAGTGAAGGACAGGAAGAATATGGCTACACCTTC. It codes for CATSEGQEEYGYTF. The gene calls are TRBV24-1 and TRBJ1-2; 7 bases match TRBD1. The CDR3 loop spans 14 amino acids. V gave up 4 bases and J gave up 5 bases; unmatched junction bases: 6. Germline CDR1 KGHDR, CDR2 SFDVKD.